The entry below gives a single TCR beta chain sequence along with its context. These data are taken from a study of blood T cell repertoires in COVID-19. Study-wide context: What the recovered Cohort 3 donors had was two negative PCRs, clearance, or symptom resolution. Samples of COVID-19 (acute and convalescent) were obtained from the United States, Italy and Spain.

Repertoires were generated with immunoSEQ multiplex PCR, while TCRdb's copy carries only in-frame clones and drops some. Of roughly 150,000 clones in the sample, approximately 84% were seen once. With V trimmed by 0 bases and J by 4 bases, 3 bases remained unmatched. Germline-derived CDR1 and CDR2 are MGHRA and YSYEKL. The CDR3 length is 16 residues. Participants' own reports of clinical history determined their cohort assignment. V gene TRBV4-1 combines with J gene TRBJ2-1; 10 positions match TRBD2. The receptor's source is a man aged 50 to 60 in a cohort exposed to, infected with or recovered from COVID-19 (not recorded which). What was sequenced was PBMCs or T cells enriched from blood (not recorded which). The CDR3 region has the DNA TGCGCCAGCAGCCAAGAGGAACTAGCGGGATACAATGAGCAGTTCTTC. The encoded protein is CASSQEELAGYNEQFF.